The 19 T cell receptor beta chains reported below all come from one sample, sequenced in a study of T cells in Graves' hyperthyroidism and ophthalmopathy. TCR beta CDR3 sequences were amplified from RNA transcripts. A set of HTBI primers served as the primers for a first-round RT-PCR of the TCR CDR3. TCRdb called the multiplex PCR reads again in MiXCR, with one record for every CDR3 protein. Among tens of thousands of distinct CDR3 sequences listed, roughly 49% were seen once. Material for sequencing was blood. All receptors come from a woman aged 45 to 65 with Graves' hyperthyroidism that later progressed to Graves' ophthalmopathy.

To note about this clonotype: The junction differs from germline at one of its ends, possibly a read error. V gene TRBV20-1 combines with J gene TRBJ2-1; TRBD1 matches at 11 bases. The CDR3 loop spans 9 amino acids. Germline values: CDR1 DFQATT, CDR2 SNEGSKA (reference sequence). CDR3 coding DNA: TGCAGTGCTAGGTGGGACAGGGGGTTC. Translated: CSARWDRGF.

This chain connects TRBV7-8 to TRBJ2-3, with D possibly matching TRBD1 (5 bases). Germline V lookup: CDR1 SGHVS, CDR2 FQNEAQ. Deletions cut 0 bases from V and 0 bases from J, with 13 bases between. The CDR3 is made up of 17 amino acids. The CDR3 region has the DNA TGTGCCAGCAGCTTAGCAGACAGCCCCCCTAGCACAGATACGCAGTATTTT. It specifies CASSLADSPPSTDTQYF.

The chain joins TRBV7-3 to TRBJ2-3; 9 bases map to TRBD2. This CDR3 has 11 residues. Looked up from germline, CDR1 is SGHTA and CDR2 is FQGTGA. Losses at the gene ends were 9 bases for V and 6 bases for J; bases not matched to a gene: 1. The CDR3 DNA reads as TGTGCCAGTAGCGGGAGTGATACGCAGTATTTT. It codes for CASSGSDTQYF. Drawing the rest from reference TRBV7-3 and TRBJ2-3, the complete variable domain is GAGVSQTPSNKVTEKGKYVELRCDPISGHTALYWYRQSLGQGPEFLIYFQGTGAADDSGLPNDRFFAVRPEGSVSTLKIQRTERGDSAVYLCASSGSDTQYFGPGTRLTVL.

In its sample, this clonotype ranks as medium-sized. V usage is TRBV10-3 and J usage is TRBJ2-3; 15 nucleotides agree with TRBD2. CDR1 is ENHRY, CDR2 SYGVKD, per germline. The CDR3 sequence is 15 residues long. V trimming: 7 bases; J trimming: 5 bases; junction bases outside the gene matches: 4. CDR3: CAITGTSGRRDTQYF. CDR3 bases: TGTGCCATCACCGGGACTAGCGGGAGGAGAGATACGCAGTATTTT.

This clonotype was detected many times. In DNA form, the CDR3 reads TGTGCCAGCACCACGTCCTACGAGCAGTACTTC. The encoded protein is CASTTSYEQYF. The chain carries TRBV6-2 or TRBV6-3 and TRBJ2-7; D remains unclear. This CDR3 contains 11 residues. V was pared by 7 bases and J by 1 base, with 5 bases between. From germline, CDR1 is MNHEY and CDR2 SVGEGT.

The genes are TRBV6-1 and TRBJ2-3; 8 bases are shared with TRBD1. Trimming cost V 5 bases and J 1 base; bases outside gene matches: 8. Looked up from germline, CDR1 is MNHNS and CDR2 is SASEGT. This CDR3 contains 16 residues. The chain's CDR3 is CASSTGGGVGTDTQYF. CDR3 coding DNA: TGTGCCAGCAGTACAGGGGGTGGCGTCGGCACAGATACGCAGTATTTT.

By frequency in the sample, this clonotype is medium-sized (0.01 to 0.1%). CDR3 in DNA: TGCGCCAGCAGCCTATCAGGGGGGTCGGGCACTGAAGCTTTCTTT. This sequence encodes CASSLSGGSGTEAFF. This chain joins TRBV5-1 and TRBJ1-1; 7 bases agree with TRBD1. There are 15 residues in the CDR3. V dropped 4 bases and J dropped 4; count of bases not matched to a gene: 10. Germline values: CDR1 SGHRS, CDR2 YFSETQ. Full variable domain (rest looked up from reference TRBV5-1 and TRBJ1-1): KAGVTQTPRYLIKTRGQQVTLSCSPISGHRSVSWYQQTPGQGLQFLFEYFSETQRNKGNFPGRFSGRQFSNSRSEMNVSTLELGDSALYLCASSLSGGSGTEAFFGQGTRLTVV.

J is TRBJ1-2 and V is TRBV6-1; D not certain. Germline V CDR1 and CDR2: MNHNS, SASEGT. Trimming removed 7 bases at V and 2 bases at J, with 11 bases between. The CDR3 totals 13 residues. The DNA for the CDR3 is TGTGCCAGCACTTTCATAGGCAACTATGGCTACACCTTC. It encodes CASTFIGNYGYTF.

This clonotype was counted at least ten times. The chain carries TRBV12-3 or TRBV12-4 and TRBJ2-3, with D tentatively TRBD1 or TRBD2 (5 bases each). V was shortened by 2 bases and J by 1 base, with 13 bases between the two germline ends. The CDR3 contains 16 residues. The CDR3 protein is CASSLIWDRRTDTQYF. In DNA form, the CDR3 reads TGTGCCAGCAGTTTAATTTGGGACCGCCGCACAGATACGCAGTATTTT.

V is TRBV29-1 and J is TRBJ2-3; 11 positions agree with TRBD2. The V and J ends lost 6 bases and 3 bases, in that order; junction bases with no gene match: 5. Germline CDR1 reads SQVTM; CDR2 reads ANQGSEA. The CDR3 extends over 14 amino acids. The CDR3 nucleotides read TGCAGCGTAGATACTAGCGGGAGTACAGATACGCAGTATTTT. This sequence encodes CSVDTSGSTDTQYF.

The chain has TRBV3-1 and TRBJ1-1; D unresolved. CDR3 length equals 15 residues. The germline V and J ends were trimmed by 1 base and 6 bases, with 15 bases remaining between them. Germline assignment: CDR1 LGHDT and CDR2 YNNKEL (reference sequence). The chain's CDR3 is CASSQGWEGLSEAFF. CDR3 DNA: TGTGCCAGCAGCCAAGGGTGGGAGGGTTTATCTGAAGCTTTCTTT.

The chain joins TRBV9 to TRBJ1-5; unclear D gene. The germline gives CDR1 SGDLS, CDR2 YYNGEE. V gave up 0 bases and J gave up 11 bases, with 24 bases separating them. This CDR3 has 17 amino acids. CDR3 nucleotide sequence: TGTGCCAGCAGCGTAGGATTGACCAGCGGAGCGCAAGAGACCCAGCATTTT. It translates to CASSVGLTSGAQETQHF.

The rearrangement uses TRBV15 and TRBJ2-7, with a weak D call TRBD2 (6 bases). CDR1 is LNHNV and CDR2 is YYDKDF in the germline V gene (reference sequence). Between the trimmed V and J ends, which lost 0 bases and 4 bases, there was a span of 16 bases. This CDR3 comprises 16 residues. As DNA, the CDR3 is TGTGCCACCAGCAGAGATACCGGGACTCGAGCGTACGAGCAGTACTTC. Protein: CATSRDTGTRAYEQYF.

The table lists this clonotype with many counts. The CDR3 DNA reads as TGCGCCAGCAGCCTCGGGACAGGGGACAACGAGCAGTACTTC. Its protein product is CASSLGTGDNEQYF. The chain has TRBV5-1 and TRBJ2-7, with 10 bases aligning to TRBD1. V was clipped by 4 bases and J by 5 bases; unmatched bases: 6. Germline CDR1 and CDR2: SGHRS and YFSETQ. The CDR3 length is 14 residues.

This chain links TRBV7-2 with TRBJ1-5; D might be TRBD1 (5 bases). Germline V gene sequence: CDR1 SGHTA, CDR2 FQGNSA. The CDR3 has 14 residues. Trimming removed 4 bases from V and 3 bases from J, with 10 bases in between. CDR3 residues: CASSSGLSNQPQHF. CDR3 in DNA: TGTGCCAGCAGCTCAGGGTTATCCAATCAGCCCCAGCATTTT. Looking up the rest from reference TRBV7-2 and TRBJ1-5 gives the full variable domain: GAGVSQSPSNKVTEKGKDVELRCDPISGHTALYWYRQSLGQGLEFLIYFQGNSAPDKSGLPSDRFSAERTGGSVSTLTIQRTQQEDSAVYLCASSSGLSNQPQHFGDGTRLSIL.

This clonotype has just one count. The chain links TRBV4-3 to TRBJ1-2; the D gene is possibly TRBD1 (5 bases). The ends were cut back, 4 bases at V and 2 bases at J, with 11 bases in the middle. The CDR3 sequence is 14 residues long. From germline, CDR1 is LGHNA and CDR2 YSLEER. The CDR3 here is CASSRFGDNYGYTF. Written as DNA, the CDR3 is TGCGCCAGCAGCCGATTTGGGGACAACTATGGCTACACCTTC.

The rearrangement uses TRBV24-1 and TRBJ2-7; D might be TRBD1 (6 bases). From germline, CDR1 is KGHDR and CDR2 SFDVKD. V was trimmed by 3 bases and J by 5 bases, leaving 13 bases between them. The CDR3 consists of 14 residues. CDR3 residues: CATSDQRTAHEQYF. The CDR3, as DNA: TGTGCCACCAGTGATCAAAGGACAGCCCACGAGCAGTACTTC.

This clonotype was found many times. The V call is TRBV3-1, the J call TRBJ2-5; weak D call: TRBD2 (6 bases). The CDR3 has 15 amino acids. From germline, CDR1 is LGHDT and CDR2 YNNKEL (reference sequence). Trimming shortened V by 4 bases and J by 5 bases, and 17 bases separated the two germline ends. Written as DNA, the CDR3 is TGTGCCAGCAGCCCGAACCGCGGGGTGGTCGAGACCCAGTACTTC. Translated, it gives CASSPNRGVVETQYF.

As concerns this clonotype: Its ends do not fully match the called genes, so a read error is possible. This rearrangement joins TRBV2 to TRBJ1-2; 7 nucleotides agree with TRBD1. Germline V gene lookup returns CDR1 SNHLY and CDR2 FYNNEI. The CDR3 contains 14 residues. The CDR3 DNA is TGTGCCAGCAGTCTTGGGGGACAGTTCTATGGCTGCACCTTC. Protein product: CASSLGGQFYGCTF.